These T cell receptor beta chains were read from a single sample in a study of blood T cell repertoires in COVID-19. Profiling relied on immunoSEQ multiplex PCR, and the TCRdb table lists in-frame clones only, not all of them. The table shows under 120,000 clones, with approximately 90% occurring only once. Source material: peripheral blood. These receptor sequences come from a woman older than 75 with acute or convalescent COVID-19. The CDR3 runs from the conserved cysteine through the conserved F or W. D genes are given only for firm matches. Expanded clones are given a class, and other clones once, few, many or no size at all.

J gene: TRBJ1-4
V gene: TRBV7-9
clone size: NA
D gene: TRBD1
CDR3 DNA: TGTGCCAGCAGCTCCTGGCTGGGACAGGGGGCCTCTAATGAAAAACTGTTTTTT
CDR3 protein: CASSSWLGQGASNEKLFF

J gene: TRBJ1-5
V gene: TRBV5-6
clone size: once
D gene: NA
CDR3 DNA: TGTGCCAGCAGCTCAGGCACAGGAGCGTTCAATCAGCCCCAGCATTTT
CDR3 protein: CASSSGTGAFNQPQHF

J gene: TRBJ2-1
V gene: TRBV9
clone size: NA
D gene: NA
CDR3 DNA: TGTGCCAGCAGCGTAGGGTGGAGATACAATGAGCAGTTCTTC
CDR3 protein: CASSVGWRYNEQFF

J gene: TRBJ2-2
V gene: TRBV10-3
clone size: NA
D gene: TRBD1
CDR3 DNA: TGTGCCATCAGTGGTATAGGGACAGCCACCGGGGAGCTGTTTTTT
CDR3 protein: CAISGIGTATGELFF

J gene: TRBJ1-1
V gene: TRBV28
clone size: NA
D gene: TRBD1
CDR3 DNA: TGTGCCAGCAGTTTTACAGGGGGGACTGAAGCTTTCTTT
CDR3 protein: CASSFTGGTEAFF

J gene: TRBJ2-1
V gene: TRBV2
clone size: NA
D gene: NA
CDR3 DNA: TGTGCCAGCAGTCCTGGGCCAATTTTCAATGAGCAGTTCTTC
CDR3 protein: CASSPGPIFNEQFF

J gene: TRBJ2-7
V gene: TRBV7-8
clone size: NA
D gene: NA
CDR3 DNA: TGTGCCAGCAGATTGGACAGCTCCTACGAGCAGTACTTC
CDR3 protein: CASRLDSSYEQYF

J gene: TRBJ1-2
V gene: TRBV30
clone size: NA
D gene: NA
CDR3 DNA: TGTGCCTGGAGTGTATTTGGCAGATTCAACTATGGCTACACCTTC
CDR3 protein: CAWSVFGRFNYGYTF

J gene: TRBJ1-1
V gene: TRBV6-5
clone size: NA
D gene: NA
CDR3 DNA: TGTGCCAGCAGCATCCTGACGGGGGGGGACACTGAAGCTTTCTTT
CDR3 protein: CASSILTGGDTEAFF

J gene: TRBJ2-7
V gene: TRBV18
clone size: few
D gene: TRBD1
CDR3 DNA: TGTGCCAGCCGAGGGACAGGGGAAACTTACGAGCAGTACTTC
CDR3 protein: CASRGTGETYEQYF

J gene: TRBJ2-5
V gene: TRBV18
clone size: NA
D gene: TRBD2
CDR3 DNA: TGTGCCAGCTCACCACTCAGCGGGAGTACTGGAGAGACCCAGTACTTC
CDR3 protein: CASSPLSGSTGETQYF

J gene: TRBJ2-3
V gene: TRBV7-9
clone size: NA
D gene: TRBD1
CDR3 DNA: TGTGCCAGCAGCTTAGCGGGGACAGCCTTT
CDR3 protein: CASSLAGTAF

J gene: TRBJ2-2
V gene: TRBV19
clone size: NA
D gene: NA
CDR3 DNA: TGTGCCAGTAGTATCAATCTGGCCTCCGGGGAGCTGTTTTTT
CDR3 protein: CASSINLASGELFF

J gene: TRBJ1-2
V gene: TRBV9
clone size: NA
D gene: TRBD1
CDR3 DNA: TGTGCCAGCAGCGTAGAGGACAGGGGCTATGGCTACACCTTC
CDR3 protein: CASSVEDRGYGYTF

J gene: TRBJ2-7
V gene: TRBV9
clone size: NA
D gene: TRBD1
CDR3 DNA: TGTGCCAGCAGACTCCGTGGGACAGCAGCCTACGAGCAGTACTTC
CDR3 protein: CASRLRGTAAYEQYF

J gene: TRBJ1-2
V gene: TRBV28
clone size: NA
D gene: NA
CDR3 DNA: TGTGCCAGCAGACCTTTGGATGGGACAAAGTATGGCTACACCTTC
CDR3 protein: CASRPLDGTKYGYTF

J gene: TRBJ2-7
V gene: TRBV6-5
clone size: NA
D gene: TRBD2
CDR3 DNA: TGTGCCAGCACCGTAGCGGGGATGGGGTCCTACGAGCAGTACTTC
CDR3 protein: CASTVAGMGSYEQYF

J gene: TRBJ1-2
V gene: TRBV5-8
clone size: NA
D gene: TRBD1
CDR3 DNA: TGTGCCAGCAGCTCGGAACAGGGGGCGCGTGGCTACACCTTC
CDR3 protein: CASSSEQGARGYTF

J gene: TRBJ2-2
V gene: TRBV4-1
clone size: NA
D gene: TRBD2
CDR3 DNA: TGCGCCAGCAGCCAAGATAGCGGGGGGGCTCGCGGGGAGCTGTTTTTT
CDR3 protein: CASSQDSGGARGELFF

J gene: TRBJ2-1
V gene: TRBV18
clone size: NA
D gene: TRBD2
CDR3 DNA: TGTGCCAGCTCACCGGACCGGGGGGTCTATGAGCAGTTCTTC
CDR3 protein: CASSPDRGVYEQFF

J gene: TRBJ1-2
V gene: TRBV28
clone size: NA
D gene: TRBD1
CDR3 DNA: TGTGCCAGCAGCCCTGGCGGACAGGAAGGGTATGGCTACACCTTC
CDR3 protein: CASSPGGQEGYGYTF

J gene: TRBJ1-5
V gene: TRBV5-6
clone size: few
D gene: TRBD1
CDR3 DNA: TGTGCCAGCAGCCGAAGGGACAGGGCTAGTATGCAGCCCCAGCATTTT
CDR3 protein: CASSRRDRASMQPQHF

J gene: TRBJ1-2
V gene: TRBV28
clone size: NA
D gene: TRBD1
CDR3 DNA: TGTGCCAGCAGCCACCGGGACAGCTATGGCTACACCTTC
CDR3 protein: CASSHRDSYGYTF

J gene: TRBJ1-2
V gene: TRBV28
clone size: NA
D gene: TRBD1
CDR3 DNA: TGTGCCAGCAGCGAACCGGGACAGCGACTTTATGGCTACACCTTC
CDR3 protein: CASSEPGQRLYGYTF

J gene: TRBJ1-1
V gene: TRBV10-2
clone size: NA
D gene: TRBD1
CDR3 DNA: TGCGCCAGCAGCACACAGGGGGTTAGGACTGAAGCTTTCTTT
CDR3 protein: CASSTQGVRTEAFF

J gene: TRBJ2-5
V gene: TRBV4-1
clone size: NA
D gene: NA
CDR3 DNA: TGCGCCAGCAGCCAAGACAGGGGTAGGGAGACCCAGTACTTC
CDR3 protein: CASSQDRGRETQYF

J gene: TRBJ1-4
V gene: TRBV7-9
clone size: NA
D gene: TRBD1
CDR3 DNA: TGTGCCAGCAGCCCGGGCAGGGGGTCGGGCCTTAATGAAAAACTGTTTTTT
CDR3 protein: CASSPGRGSGLNEKLFF

J gene: TRBJ1-1
V gene: TRBV5-4
clone size: few
D gene: TRBD1
CDR3 DNA: TGTGCCAGCAGCTTCCGGGACAGGAACACTGAAGCTTTCTTT
CDR3 protein: CASSFRDRNTEAFF

J gene: TRBJ2-2
V gene: TRBV18
clone size: NA
D gene: NA
CDR3 DNA: TGTGCCAGCTCACCGCAGGGGCCCGGGGAGCTGTTTTTT
CDR3 protein: CASSPQGPGELFF

J gene: TRBJ1-2
V gene: TRBV10-2
clone size: NA
D gene: NA
CDR3 DNA: TGCGCCAGCTGGGGCGGGGGGCACGATTCCGTATATGGCTACACCTTC
CDR3 protein: CASWGGGHDSVYGYTF

J gene: TRBJ2-7
V gene: TRBV13
clone size: once
D gene: TRBD1
CDR3 DNA: TGTGCCAGCAGCTCGGGGACAGGGAGGTTGTGGGAGCAGTACTTC
CDR3 protein: CASSSGTGRLWEQYF

J gene: TRBJ1-1
V gene: TRBV10-3
clone size: few
D gene: NA
CDR3 DNA: TGTGCCATCAGGAACCTTGGAGACACTGAAGCTTTCTTT
CDR3 protein: CAIRNLGDTEAFF

J gene: TRBJ1-1
V gene: TRBV25-1
clone size: NA
D gene: NA
CDR3 DNA: TGTGCCAGCAGTGGACTAGGTGAAGCTTTCTTT
CDR3 protein: CASSGLGEAFF

J gene: TRBJ2-2
V gene: TRBV9
clone size: NA
D gene: TRBD1
CDR3 DNA: TGTGCCAGCAGCGTCGGACAGGGAGTGGGCACCGGGGAGCTGTTTTTT
CDR3 protein: CASSVGQGVGTGELFF

J gene: TRBJ1-1
V gene: TRBV7-2
clone size: NA
D gene: NA
CDR3 DNA: TGTGCCAGCAGCTTAGCCGGGGGAATGAACACTGAAGCTTTCTTT
CDR3 protein: CASSLAGGMNTEAFF

J gene: TRBJ1-2
V gene: TRBV2
clone size: once
D gene: NA
CDR3 DNA: TGTGCCAGCAGCGGTATTCCTAACTATGGCTACACCTTC
CDR3 protein: CASSGIPNYGYTF

J gene: TRBJ1-1
V gene: TRBV13
clone size: once
D gene: TRBD1
CDR3 DNA: TGTGCCAGCAGCGACCGGGACAGGGGGACTGAAGCTTTCTTT
CDR3 protein: CASSDRDRGTEAFF

J gene: TRBJ2-5
V gene: TRBV5-5
clone size: NA
D gene: TRBD2
CDR3 DNA: TGTGCCAGCAGAAACCGGCGGGGGCAAGAGACCCAGTACTTC
CDR3 protein: CASRNRRGQETQYF

J gene: TRBJ2-1
V gene: TRBV9
clone size: NA
D gene: TRBD2
CDR3 DNA: TGTGCCAGCAGCGGGCGGCTGGGCGGGGGGGCCAATGAGCAGTTCTTC
CDR3 protein: CASSGRLGGGANEQFF

J gene: TRBJ1-1
V gene: TRBV19
clone size: NA
D gene: TRBD1
CDR3 DNA: TGTGCCAGTAGCCCTAAGGACAGGGTAGGAACTGAAGCTTTCTTT
CDR3 protein: CASSPKDRVGTEAFF

J gene: TRBJ2-7
V gene: TRBV7-9
clone size: NA
D gene: NA
CDR3 DNA: TGTGCCAGCAGCTTAGCGGGGGGGCGCGGATACGAGCAGTACTTC
CDR3 protein: CASSLAGGRGYEQYF

J gene: TRBJ1-6
V gene: TRBV19
clone size: NA
D gene: TRBD1
CDR3 DNA: TGTGCCAGTAGTAACCGGGACAGACTTAATTCACCCCTCCACTTT
CDR3 protein: CASSNRDRLNSPLHF

J gene: TRBJ1-6
V gene: TRBV6-5
clone size: NA
D gene: NA
CDR3 DNA: TGTGCCAGCAGTTACCGGGGGGCCGCCTATAATTCACCCCTCCACTTT
CDR3 protein: CASSYRGAAYNSPLHF

J gene: TRBJ2-7
V gene: TRBV7-8
clone size: once
D gene: NA
CDR3 DNA: TGTGCCAGCAGTACAACCCAGGGGAGGGGTTCCTACGAGCAGTACTTC
CDR3 protein: CASSTTQGRGSYEQYF

J gene: TRBJ2-1
V gene: TRBV6-5
clone size: NA
D gene: TRBD2
CDR3 DNA: TGTGCCAACAACGGGACTAGCGGGGGTGAGCAGTTCTTC
CDR3 protein: CANNGTSGGEQFF

J gene: TRBJ1-2
V gene: TRBV29-1
clone size: once
D gene: TRBD1
CDR3 DNA: TGCAGCTTTGGGGACAGGGCCCTCGGCTACACCTTC
CDR3 protein: CSFGDRALGYTF